This TCR beta chain was profiled in a study of regulatory and conventional T cells in RAG deficiency. Germline V gene data show CDR1 as SGHVS and CDR2 as FQNEAQ. CDR3 length equals 15 residues. Germline trimming cut 5 bases from V and 10 bases from J; bases unmatched to any gene: 5. Using immunoSEQ multiplex PCR, the repertoire was profiled, and TCRdb retains in-frame clones only, with some absent. The sample comprises around 37,000 clones, around 89% of which are singletons, and around 13% rests with the top ten. The data also belong to a second study, concerning regulatory T cells. That source notes: The primer mix had 52 TRBV and 13 TRBJ primers.

The chain has TRBV7-8 and TRBJ2-1; TRBD2 matches at 16 bases. The source of this sequence is a human donor in good health. Sequencing was carried out using CD8+ T cells sorted from blood. The CDR3 bases are TGTGCCAGCAGCGAGGGACTAGCGGGAGGGAGGGAGCAGTTCTTC. It is translated as CASSEGLAGGREQFF.